This note documents a single TCR beta chain sequence. Its specificity is not known. The data were obtained in a study of cytomegalovirus exposure and HLA in healthy donors. Study-wide results and limits: Later, TCR association rates were found to vary by HLA locus, highest for DRB1 and lowest for HLA-C. In an earlier analysis, about 90% or about 30%: the productive usage of most TCR beta V segments. Presence/absence analyses assumed roughly uniform sequencing depth across donors.

V gave up 4 bases and J gave up 2 bases, with 11 bases separating them. The length of the CDR3 is 14 residues. Germline assignment: CDR1 SGDLS and CDR2 YYNGEE. 60 Vbeta and 13 Jbeta primers were used in PCR. The table came from immunoSEQ multiplex PCR; TCRdb's copy has only in-frame clones and leaves some out. The data contain about 170,000 clones, roughly four fifths of them singletons. The sample taken for sequencing was PBMCs. This clonotype originated in a woman aged 25 to 39 in good health and CMV-seropositive. The V gene is TRBV9, the J gene TRBJ2-3, with unresolved D. This CDR3 reads CASSFTRVTDTQYF. The DNA of the CDR3 is TGTGCCAGCAGCTTCACTCGGGTCACAGATACGCAGTATTTT.